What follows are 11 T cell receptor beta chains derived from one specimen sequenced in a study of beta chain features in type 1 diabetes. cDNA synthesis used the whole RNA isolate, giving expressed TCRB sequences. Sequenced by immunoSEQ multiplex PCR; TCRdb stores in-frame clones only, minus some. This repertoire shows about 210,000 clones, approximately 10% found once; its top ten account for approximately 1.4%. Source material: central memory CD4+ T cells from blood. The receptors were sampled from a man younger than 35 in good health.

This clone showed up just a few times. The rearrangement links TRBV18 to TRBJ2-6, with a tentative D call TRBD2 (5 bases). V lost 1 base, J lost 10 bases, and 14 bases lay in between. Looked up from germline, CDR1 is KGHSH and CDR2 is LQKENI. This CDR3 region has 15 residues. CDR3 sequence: CASSPLGSETNVLTF. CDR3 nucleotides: TGTGCCAGCTCACCACTAGGTAGCGAGACGAACGTCCTGACTTTC.

CDR3 bases: TGTGCCAGCAGTTCCCCACTAGCGGCCTACAATGAGCAGTTCTTC. Protein: CASSSPLAAYNEQFF. The J gene is TRBJ2-1, the V gene TRBV27, with 8 nucleotides matching TRBD2. The CDR3 has 15 residues. J was trimmed by 2 bases and V by 4 bases; bases with no gene match: 4. Looked up from germline, CDR1 is MNHEY and CDR2 is SMNVEV (reference sequence).

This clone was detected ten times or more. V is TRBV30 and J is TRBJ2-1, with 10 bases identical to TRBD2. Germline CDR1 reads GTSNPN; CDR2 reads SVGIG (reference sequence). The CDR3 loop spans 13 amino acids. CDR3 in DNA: TGTGCGGAGGAGCGGGAGGGCTACAATGAGCAGTTCTTC. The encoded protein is CAEEREGYNEQFF. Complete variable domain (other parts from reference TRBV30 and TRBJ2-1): SQTIHQWPATLVQPVGSPLSLECTVEGTSNPNLYWYRQAAGRGLQLLFYSVGIGQISSEVPQNLSASRPQDRQFILSSKKLLLSDSGFYLCAEEREGYNEQFFGPGTRLTVL.

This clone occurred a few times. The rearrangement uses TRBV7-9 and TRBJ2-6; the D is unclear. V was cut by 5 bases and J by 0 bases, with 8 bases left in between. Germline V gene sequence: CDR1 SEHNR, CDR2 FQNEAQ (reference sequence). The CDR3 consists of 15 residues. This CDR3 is CASSPTLSGANVLTF. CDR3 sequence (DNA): TGTGCCAGCAGCCCCACGCTCTCTGGGGCCAACGTCCTGACTTTC.

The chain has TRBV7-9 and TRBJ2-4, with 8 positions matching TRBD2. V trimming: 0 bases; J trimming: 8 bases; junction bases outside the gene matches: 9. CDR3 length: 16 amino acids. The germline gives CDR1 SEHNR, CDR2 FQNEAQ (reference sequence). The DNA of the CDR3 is TGTGCCAGCAGCTTAGCCGAGACCCGAGCGGGGGACATTCAGTACTTC. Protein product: CASSLAETRAGDIQYF.

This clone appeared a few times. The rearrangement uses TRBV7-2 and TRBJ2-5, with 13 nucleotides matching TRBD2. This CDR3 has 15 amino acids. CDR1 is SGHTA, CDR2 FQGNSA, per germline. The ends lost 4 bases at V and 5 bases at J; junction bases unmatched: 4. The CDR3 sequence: CASSSGLAGVETQYF. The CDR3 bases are TGTGCCAGCAGCTCCGGACTAGCGGGAGTCGAGACCCAGTACTTC.

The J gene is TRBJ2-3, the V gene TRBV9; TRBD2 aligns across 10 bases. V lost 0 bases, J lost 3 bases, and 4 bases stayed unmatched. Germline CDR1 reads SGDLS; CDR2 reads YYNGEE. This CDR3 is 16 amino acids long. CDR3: CASSVGLAGVTDTQYF. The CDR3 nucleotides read TGTGCCAGCAGCGTAGGTCTAGCGGGAGTAACAGATACGCAGTATTTT.

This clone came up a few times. CDR3 region: CASKWQGIEAGELFF. Written as DNA, the CDR3 is TGTGCCAGTAAGTGGCAGGGGATTGAGGCCGGGGAGCTGTTTTTT. The genes are TRBV19 and TRBJ2-2; possible D gene TRBD1, 6 bases. Germline CDR1 and CDR2: LNHDA and SQIVND (reference sequence). V was pared by 7 bases and J by 6 bases, with 18 bases between. The CDR3 has 15 residues.

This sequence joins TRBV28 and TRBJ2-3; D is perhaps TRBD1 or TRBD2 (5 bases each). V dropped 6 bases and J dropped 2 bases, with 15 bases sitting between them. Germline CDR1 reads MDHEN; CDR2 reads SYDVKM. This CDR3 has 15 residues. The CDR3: CASSEWGSNTDTQYF. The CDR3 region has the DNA TGTGCCAGCAGCGAATGGGGGTCAAACACAGATACGCAGTATTTT.

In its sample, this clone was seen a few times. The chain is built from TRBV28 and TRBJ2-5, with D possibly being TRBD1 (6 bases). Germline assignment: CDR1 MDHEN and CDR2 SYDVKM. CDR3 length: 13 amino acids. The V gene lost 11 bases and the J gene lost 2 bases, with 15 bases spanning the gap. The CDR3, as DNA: TGTGCCGGCGCGCTCCAGGGGCAAGAGACCCAGTACTTC. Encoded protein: CAGALQGQETQYF.

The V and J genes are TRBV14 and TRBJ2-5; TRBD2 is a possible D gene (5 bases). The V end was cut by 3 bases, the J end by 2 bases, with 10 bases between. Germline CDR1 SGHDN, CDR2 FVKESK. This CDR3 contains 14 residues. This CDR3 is CASSHLGGQETQYF. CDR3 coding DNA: TGTGCCAGCAGCCATCTCGGAGGTCAAGAGACCCAGTACTTC.